The clone carrying this T cell receptor beta chain was recorded many times. Its cognate antigen is unknown. Time point noted: patch test 1, 2 weeks after DPC sensitization. Treatment denoted: therapeutic diphenylcyclopropenone sensitization with weekly scalp DPC. Separate cDNA molecules received unique molecular identifiers, which the library attached to them. TCRdb recomputed calls from the RACE reads with MiXCR, one row per CDR3 protein. The sample contains tens of thousands of distinct CDR3 sequences, around 9.8% of which appear only once. This entry comes from a study of human T cells and chemical hapten exposure. In the study overall: The sensitizing agent was 2% DPC, placed on around 2 cm by around 2 cm of upper inner arm skin.

Broader study findings: TCRs at high frequency, those above 1 in 1000, did not change with DPC sensitization. Controls had significantly fewer large CDR3 similarity clusters than were formed by expanded TCRs.

Trimming pared 2 bases from V and 0 bases from J, leaving 5 bases between. Germline V gene lookup returns CDR1 ENHRY and CDR2 SYGVKD. The CDR3 loop spans 15 amino acids. This receptor was taken from a woman aged 40 to 50 with alopecia areata. Some clones in this sample may be carry-over from other donors' samples. The sample here was whole blood, taken in connection with sensitization to the hapten diphenylcyclopropenone (DPC). The rearrangement joins TRBV10-3 to TRBJ2-6; D uncertain. The CDR3 loop is CAISEGPSGANVLTF. Written as DNA, the CDR3 is TGTGCCATCAGTGAGGGACCCTCTGGGGCCAACGTCCTGACTTTC.